Following are 2 T cell receptor beta chains from one sample sequenced in a study of T-cell memory formation after mild COVID-19 (dated by TCRdb to 2020 to 2023). Libraries were prepared through 5' RACE. The reads were generated on an Illumina NovaSeq 6000. TCRdb ran its own pipeline on the public reads, namely fastp trimming at Q25 and MiXCR clone calling, and kept in-frame beta chains. Every distinct CDR3 protein forms one entry, paired with its most common genes and DNA. Within this sample are about 360,000 distinct CDR3 sequences, with approximately 13% of them counted one time only. Roughly a fifth of the sample goes to the ten largest clones. Sequencing was done on a sample of PBMCs or a T cell subset sorted from them (not recorded which). Receptors were obtained from a man younger than 35 who had mild COVID-19 (a few samples of this study predate the infection). The sample titles of this study are shuffled in the database, so cell type and time point are left out; the donor was told from shared clones.

The chain has TRBV20-1 and TRBJ1-1; perhaps TRBD1 as D (6 bases). Trimming removed 4 bases from V and 0 bases from J, with 15 bases in between. CDR3 length: 15 residues. The V gene's germline CDR1 is DFQATT and CDR2 SNEGSKA (reference sequence). The CDR3, as DNA: TGCAGTGCTATCAGGGGCGGAAACATGAACACTGAAGCTTTCTTT. It translates to CSAIRGGNMNTEAFF.

The sample holds many counts of this clonotype. J is TRBJ2-4 and V is TRBV3-1, with TRBD1 matching 10 bases. V gave up 5 bases and J gave up 8 bases; unmatched junction bases: 6. Germline CDR1 LGHDT, CDR2 YNNKEL (reference sequence). CDR3 size: 14 residues. The CDR3 region is CASSNRDRGDIQYF. The CDR3 DNA sequence: TGTGCCAGCAGCAACCGGGACAGGGGTGACATTCAGTACTTC.